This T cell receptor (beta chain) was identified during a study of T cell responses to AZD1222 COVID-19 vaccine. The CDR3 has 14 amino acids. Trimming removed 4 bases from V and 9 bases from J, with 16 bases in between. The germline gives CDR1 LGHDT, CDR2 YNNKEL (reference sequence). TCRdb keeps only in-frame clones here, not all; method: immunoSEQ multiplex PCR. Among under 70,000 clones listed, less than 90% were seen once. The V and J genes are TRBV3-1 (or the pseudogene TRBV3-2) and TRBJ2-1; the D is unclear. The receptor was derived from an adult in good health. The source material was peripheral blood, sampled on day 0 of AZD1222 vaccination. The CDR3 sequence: CASSPQRSSSEQFF. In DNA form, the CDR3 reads TGTGCCAGCAGCCCCCAGAGGAGTTCGAGTGAGCAGTTCTTC.